The 15 T cell receptor beta chains below come from one sample, sequenced in a study of multiple sclerosis patients with progressive multifocal leukoencephalopathy. Time point specified: before natalizumab initiation. Measured with immunoSEQ multiplex PCR; TCRdb has only the in-frame clones, and not every one. The sample records 25,000 to 35,000 clones, almost 95% being singletons. Source material: PBMCs. These receptors came from a man aged 25 to 40 with multiple sclerosis.

The V and J genes are TRBV10-3 and TRBJ1-5, with D perhaps TRBD1 (5 bases). V shed 6 bases and J shed 3 bases, with 15 bases lying between them. The CDR3 length is 15 residues. Germline V gives CDR1 ENHRY, CDR2 SYGVKD. CDR3 DNA sequence: TGTGCCATCAGCCCCGGGACCGAATTCAATCAGCCCCAGCATTTT. It yields the protein CAISPGTEFNQPQHF.

The J gene is TRBJ2-1, the V gene TRBV11-2, with TRBD2 matching 11 bases. The trim removed 4 bases at V and 4 bases at J, leaving 12 bases unmatched. Germline V gene data show CDR1 as SGHAT and CDR2 as FQNNGV. This CDR3 has 18 residues. In DNA, the CDR3 is TGTGCCAGCAGCTCTTTAGCGGGAGGGAACAACTTATACAATGAGCAGTTCTTC. Translating it yields CASSSLAGGNNLYNEQFF.

This chain connects TRBV7-2 to TRBJ2-2, with 9 bases fitting TRBD1. CDR3 length: 15 residues. Germline V gene sequence: CDR1 SGHTA, CDR2 FQGNSA. J gave up 5 bases and V 4 bases, and 5 bases lay outside the gene matches. The CDR3 protein is CASSYTGGRTGELFF. CDR3 DNA sequence: TGTGCCAGCAGCTACACAGGGGGCCGTACCGGGGAGCTGTTTTTT.

V is TRBV7-9 and J is TRBJ2-2; 13 bases line up with TRBD2. Germline V gene sequence: CDR1 SEHNR, CDR2 FQNEAQ (reference sequence). This CDR3 is built from 17 residues. Trimming cost V 5 bases and J 5 bases; bases outside gene matches: 8. CDR3 nucleotide sequence: TGTGCCAGCAGCCCCAGGACTAGCGGGAGTGATACCGGGGAGCTGTTTTTT. Its protein is CASSPRTSGSDTGELFF. The full variable domain, rest sourced from reference TRBV7-9 and TRBJ2-2, is DTGVSQNPRHKITKRGQNVTFRCDPISEHNRLYWYRQTLGQGPEFLTYFQNEAQLEKSRLLSDRFSAERPKGSFSTLEIQRTEQGDSAMYLCASSPRTSGSDTGELFFGEGSRLTVL.

For the CDR3, the DNA is TGTGCCAGCAGCTTAGAGTACGACACTGAAGCTTTCTTT. This gives the protein CASSLEYDTEAFF. The genes are TRBV7-6 and TRBJ1-1; D gene ambiguous. With 1 base removed from V and 3 bases from J, the gap between germline ends came to 6 bases. CDR1 and CDR2 (germline): SGHVS, FNYEAQ. This CDR3 region has 13 residues.

V and J are TRBV9 and TRBJ2-2; D might be TRBD2 (5 bases). The CDR3 has 17 residues. Per the germline V gene, CDR1 is SGDLS and CDR2 is YYNGEE. With 1 base removed from V and 0 bases from J, the gap between germline ends came to 13 bases. The CDR3 spells CASSVTSRGTNTGELFF. The CDR3 region has the DNA TGTGCCAGCAGCGTAACCTCCCGGGGAACGAACACCGGGGAGCTGTTTTTT. Filled out from reference TRBV9 and TRBJ2-2, the complete variable domain reads DSGVTQTPKHLITATGQRVTLRCSPRSGDLSVYWYQQSLDQGLQFLIQYYNGEERAKGNILERFSAQQFPDLHSELNLSSLELGDSALYFCASSVTSRGTNTGELFFGEGSRLTVL.

V gene TRBV9 combines with J gene TRBJ2-5; D might be TRBD2 (5 bases). The CDR3 is 15 residues long. Germline-derived CDR1 and CDR2 are SGDLS and YYNGEE. V was cut by 0 bases and J by 1 base, with 10 bases left in between. The CDR3 protein is CASSVGGDLQETQYF. The CDR3, as DNA: TGTGCCAGCAGCGTAGGGGGAGATCTCCAAGAGACCCAGTACTTC.

The chain is built from TRBV30 and TRBJ1-5; the D is unclear. Germline-derived CDR1 and CDR2 are GTSNPN and SVGIG (reference sequence). CDR3 length: 13 residues. The V end was cut by 2 bases, the J end by 1 base, with 6 bases between. The DNA for the CDR3 is TGTGCCTGGAGTAGGAAGAGCAATCAGCCCCAGCATTTT. The encoded protein is CAWSRKSNQPQHF.

The chain uses TRBV7-2 and TRBJ2-1; TRBD1 is a possible D gene (6 bases). In germline, CDR1 is SGHTA, CDR2 FQGNSA. V was clipped by 3 bases and J by 0 bases, with 9 bases between them. The length of the CDR3 is 15 residues. The CDR3 coding sequence is TGTGCCAGCAGCTTCCGGGACACCTCCTACAATGAGCAGTTCTTC. It is translated as CASSFRDTSYNEQFF.

The rearrangement joins TRBV11-3 to TRBJ2-2; D gene ambiguous. CDR3 length equals 15 residues. Per the germline V gene, CDR1 is SGHNT and CDR2 is YENEEA. The ends were cut back, 1 base at V and 3 bases at J, with 9 bases in the middle. The DNA for the CDR3 is TGTGCCAGCAGCTTAGTGGGCACGCACACCGGGGAGCTGTTTTTT. Encoded protein: CASSLVGTHTGELFF.

The CDR3, as DNA: TGTGCCAGTAGTCGCCGACAGGGACTAGCGGGCACAGATACGCAGTATTTT. Amino acid sequence: CASSRRQGLAGTDTQYF. The genes are TRBV19 and TRBJ2-3, with 11 bases matching TRBD2. Germline-derived CDR1 and CDR2 are LNHDA and SQIVND (reference sequence). The CDR3 extends over 17 amino acids. Losses at the gene ends were 5 bases for V and 1 base for J; bases not matched to a gene: 8.

The chain recombines TRBV27 with TRBJ2-1, with TRBD2 matching 7 bases. The CDR3 loop spans 13 amino acids. Germline V gene lookup returns CDR1 MNHEY and CDR2 SMNVEV (reference sequence). V was clipped by 5 bases and J by 2 bases; unmatched bases: 0. CDR3 residues: CASSGLAYNEQFF. CDR3 bases: TGTGCCAGCAGTGGACTAGCCTACAATGAGCAGTTCTTC.

This chain links TRBV6-1 with TRBJ2-1; perhaps TRBD2 as D (5 bases). Trimming cost V 6 bases and J 1 base, with 10 bases left between them. From germline, CDR1 is MNHNS and CDR2 SASEGT. The CDR3 is made up of 14 amino acids. As DNA, the CDR3 is TGTGCCAGCAGAGCGGACGAATCCTACAATGAGCAGTTCTTC. This encodes CASRADESYNEQFF.

The V gene is TRBV5-6, the J gene TRBJ2-7, with a weak D call TRBD1 (6 bases). V was clipped by 1 base and J by 9 bases, with 20 bases between them. Germline CDR1 reads SGHDT; CDR2 reads YYEEEE. The length of the CDR3 is 15 residues. The chain's CDR3 is CASSLSRTEIRGQYV. The CDR3 DNA sequence: TGTGCCAGCAGCTTGTCACGGACAGAGATACGAGGGCAGTACGTC.

The rearrangement links TRBV5-1 to TRBJ2-7; unclear D gene. Germline V CDR1 and CDR2: SGHRS, YFSETQ. Trimming stripped 0 bases from V and 6 bases from J, with 13 bases between. CDR3 length: 14 amino acids. The CDR3 DNA reads TGCGCCAGCAGCTTGGGTCTGCGCGATGGCGAGCAGTACGTC. Protein sequence: CASSLGLRDGEQYV.